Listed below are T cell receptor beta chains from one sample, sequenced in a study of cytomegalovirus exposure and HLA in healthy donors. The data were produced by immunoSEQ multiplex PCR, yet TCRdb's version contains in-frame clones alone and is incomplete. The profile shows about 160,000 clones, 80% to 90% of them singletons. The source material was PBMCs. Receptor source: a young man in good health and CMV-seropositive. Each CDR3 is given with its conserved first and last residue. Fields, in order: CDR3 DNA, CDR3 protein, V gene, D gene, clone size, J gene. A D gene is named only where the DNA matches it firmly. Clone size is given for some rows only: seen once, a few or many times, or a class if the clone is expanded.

CDR3nt: TGTGCCAGCAGTTACTCGAGCGGACTAGCCAAAAACAGTCAGTACTTC
CDR3aa: CASSYSSGLAKNSQYF
v_gene: TRBV6-5
d_gene: TRBD2
abundance: .
j_gene: TRBJ2-4

CDR3nt: TGTGCCAGCAGCTTAGAGGGACAGGGGGGTGAAGCTTTCTTT
CDR3aa: CASSLEGQGGEAFF
v_gene: TRBV13
d_gene: TRBD1
abundance: .
j_gene: TRBJ1-1

CDR3nt: TGTGCCAGCAGTTACTCCCAGGGTGTGGGGTACAATGAGCAGTTCTTC
CDR3aa: CASSYSQGVGYNEQFF
v_gene: TRBV6-6
d_gene: .
abundance: .
j_gene: TRBJ2-1

CDR3nt: TGTGCCAGCATTGCTTCGGGCAGGGGGCTTACTGAAGCTTTCTTT
CDR3aa: CASIASGRGLTEAFF
v_gene: TRBV6-5
d_gene: TRBD1
abundance: .
j_gene: TRBJ1-1

CDR3nt: TGTGCCAGCAGCCCGGGACTTATCTACGAGCAGTACTTC
CDR3aa: CASSPGLIYEQYF
v_gene: TRBV7-9
d_gene: .
abundance: .
j_gene: TRBJ2-7

CDR3nt: TGTGCCAGCAGACGGACAGGGGGGGGCGGGGAGACCCAGTACTTC
CDR3aa: CASRRTGGGGETQYF
v_gene: TRBV7-2
d_gene: TRBD1
abundance: .
j_gene: TRBJ2-5

CDR3nt: TGTGCCAGCAGTACCGGGACAGGTTTGTCTGGCTACACCTTC
CDR3aa: CASSTGTGLSGYTF
v_gene: TRBV5-5
d_gene: TRBD1
abundance: .
j_gene: TRBJ1-2

CDR3nt: TGTGCCAGCAGCTCGCTGACAGGGGACCAAGAGACCCAGTACTTC
CDR3aa: CASSSLTGDQETQYF
v_gene: TRBV7-9
d_gene: TRBD1
abundance: .
j_gene: TRBJ2-5

CDR3nt: TGTGCCATCAGTGTCAGGGAGAACACTGAAGCTTTCTTT
CDR3aa: CAISVRENTEAFF
v_gene: TRBV10-3
d_gene: .
abundance: once
j_gene: TRBJ1-1

CDR3nt: TGTGCCTGTGGAACAGGGGAATATAGCAATCAGCCCCAGCATTTT
CDR3aa: CACGTGEYSNQPQHF
v_gene: TRBV30
d_gene: TRBD1
abundance: .
j_gene: TRBJ1-5

CDR3nt: TGTGCCGCAGGGGACAGGGGGTTAGGAAACACCATATATTTT
CDR3aa: CAAGDRGLGNTIYF
v_gene: TRBV7-9
d_gene: TRBD1
abundance: .
j_gene: TRBJ1-3

CDR3nt: TGTGCCTGGACTAGCGGGGCGACAGATACGCAGTATTTT
CDR3aa: CAWTSGATDTQYF
v_gene: TRBV30
d_gene: TRBD2
abundance: .
j_gene: TRBJ2-3

CDR3nt: TGTGCCAGCAGCAATACCCCAGGGCTAAGCTCCTACAATGAGCAGTTCTTC
CDR3aa: CASSNTPGLSSYNEQFF
v_gene: TRBV11-3
d_gene: .
abundance: .
j_gene: TRBJ2-1

CDR3nt: TGTGCCAGCAGCTTATTCCAGGAGAACACTGAAGCTTTCTTT
CDR3aa: CASSLFQENTEAFF
v_gene: TRBV7-2
d_gene: .
abundance: .
j_gene: TRBJ1-1

CDR3nt: TGCGCCAGCAGCCAAGAAGCGAACACTGAAGCTTTCTTT
CDR3aa: CASSQEANTEAFF
v_gene: TRBV4-3
d_gene: .
abundance: .
j_gene: TRBJ1-1

CDR3nt: TGTGCCAGCACCTACTCTGGGGCCAACGTCCTGACTTTC
CDR3aa: CASTYSGANVLTF
v_gene: TRBV2
d_gene: .
abundance: once
j_gene: TRBJ2-6

CDR3nt: TGCGCCAGCAGCTACCGAGGAGGGGAGGATTCACCCCTCCACTTT
CDR3aa: CASSYRGGEDSPLHF
v_gene: TRBV5-1
d_gene: .
abundance: .
j_gene: TRBJ1-6

CDR3nt: TGTGCCAGTAGTATGGGTGACAGGGTGAAATCACCCCTCCACTTT
CDR3aa: CASSMGDRVKSPLHF
v_gene: TRBV19
d_gene: TRBD1
abundance: .
j_gene: TRBJ1-6

CDR3nt: TGTGCCAGCAGTGACTGGGTCAGGGGATCGGGGAATGAGCAGTTCTTC
CDR3aa: CASSDWVRGSGNEQFF
v_gene: TRBV2
d_gene: .
abundance: .
j_gene: TRBJ2-1

CDR3nt: TGTGCCAGCAGTTACGGGGCTGGCGGGGGCCTAACTTTCTTT
CDR3aa: CASSYGAGGGLTFF
v_gene: TRBV6-5
d_gene: .
abundance: .
j_gene: TRBJ1-1

CDR3nt: TGTGCCAGCAGCGCGGTCCCGGGACTAGGGCCCGAGCAGTACTTC
CDR3aa: CASSAVPGLGPEQYF
v_gene: TRBV9
d_gene: TRBD2
abundance: .
j_gene: TRBJ2-7

CDR3nt: TGTGCCAGCAGCTTCGGGGGGGGCTCCTACAATGAGCAGTTCTTC
CDR3aa: CASSFGGGSYNEQFF
v_gene: TRBV5-6
d_gene: TRBD2
abundance: .
j_gene: TRBJ2-1

CDR3nt: TGCGCCAGCAGCCAACGAAGCGAGCGGTGGAGCTCCTACAATGAGCAGTTCTTC
CDR3aa: CASSQRSERWSSYNEQFF
v_gene: TRBV4-1
d_gene: .
abundance: .
j_gene: TRBJ2-1

CDR3nt: TGCGCCAGCAGCCCGGAGACAGGGGGGGCATACGAAGCTTTCTTT
CDR3aa: CASSPETGGAYEAFF
v_gene: TRBV4-1
d_gene: TRBD1
abundance: .
j_gene: TRBJ1-1

CDR3nt: TGCGCCAGCAGCTTTCGTCAGGGGGTCGGTTACGAGCAGTACTTC
CDR3aa: CASSFRQGVGYEQYF
v_gene: TRBV5-1
d_gene: TRBD1
abundance: .
j_gene: TRBJ2-7